This T cell receptor (beta chain) derives from a study of cytomegalovirus exposure and HLA in healthy donors (dated by TCRdb to about 2017). Some background on the complete study: An earlier analysis of a few hundred of the donors reported 276 Gb of sequence data and about 120 million unique TCR beta sequences obtained from 180 million or so T cells. In addition to the first cohort of approximately 670 subjects, a separate validation cohort of 120 different subjects was used. Class I and class II HLA loci were covered by the typing at four-digit resolution. The aim of the study was to test whether cataloging public T cell receptors could identify signatures of past pathogen exposure. The study profiled the T cell repertoires of under 700 subjects by immunosequencing and related them to cytomegalovirus serostatus. Across approximately 400 genotyped donors of the cohort, an average of approximately 220,000 unique TCR beta nucleotide sequences per donor were sequenced, and roughly 18% of those sequences were non-productive. To predict cytomegalovirus infection status, the study combined high-throughput TCR immunosequencing, statistical association of individual TCRs with disease status, and machine learning. To decide whether each TCR beta V gene segment behaved as functional or pseudogenic, an earlier analysis of nearly 600 of the donors relied on high-throughput TCR beta sequencing. About 300 gigabases of sequencing data and 70 million to 95 million unique TCR sequences made up an early release that covered approximately 650 HLA-typed donors. A later analysis re-analyzed previously published TCR beta repertoires from 666 donors and added high-resolution HLA genotyping to study TCR occurrence patterns. Roughly five DR-DQ haplotypes were handled as single units for association and clustering because linkage in the cohort was strong. Among the roughly 400 genotyped donors, around 81% belonged to the genetic ancestry cluster associated with self-reported Caucasian donors. Typing coverage differed by locus: A, B, C, DRB1 and DQB1 were typed in roughly 620-630 donors, DQA1 in around 500, DPA1 in over 600, and DPB1 in 450 to 480. All discovery cohort repertoires had been generated on a single sequencing platform. A later genetic analysis used genome-wide SNP genotypes for about 65% of the 666 donors, treating that subset as a discovery cohort. Alongside the repertoire data, information on donor age, sex, ethnicity and CMV serostatus was compiled. In the later analysis, no new phenotypic data were used to find candidate immune exposures; instead, reliance was placed on TCR beta sequences and their occurrence across donors.

Overall study outcomes, separate from this receptor: Across donors, most TCR sequences were observed very rarely, whereas some public TCRs were present in many individuals. A later analysis associated 16,951 TCR beta sequences with specific HLA alleles at a false discovery rate of 0.05. Because HLA typing was missing for some donors at each locus, association tests included only the typed subset. Some IMGT-functional V segments, including TRBV6-2 and TRBV6-3, could not be told apart with the 87-base-pair reads, so those segments were excluded. In a later analysis, HLA-associated TCR beta chains showed more clonal expansion and lower generation probabilities than non-associated chains that were equally common. In the study, 150 to 200 TCR beta chains were listed as associated with cytomegalovirus. In vitro tests confirmed that a few of the cytomegalovirus-associated TCR beta chains recognize cytomegalovirus antigens. A later genetic analysis associated a missense DCLRE1C variant with V-gene and J-gene trimming of TCR beta chains, and an independent cohort replicated the association. In a later analysis, most CMV-associated TCR beta chains were found to appear HLA-restricted, with HLA associations seemingly driven largely by CMV exposure. A later genetic analysis reported fewer N-insertions in productive TCRs among donors in an Asian-associated ancestry cluster than the approximately 700-donor mean. Immune exposure information for the cohort was limited to CMV serostatus. Strong co-occurrence of HLA alleles, especially DR and DQ, made assigning TCR associations to individual alleles difficult. In a later analysis, TCR association rates were found to vary across HLA loci, with the most associated TCRs seen for DRB1 alleles and the fewest for HLA-C alleles. In an earlier analysis of approximately 590 of the donors, most TCR beta V segments were observed in productive rearrangements about 87% or about 30% of the time, broadly matching IMGT annotations. The presence/absence analyses assumed that sequencing depth was roughly uniform across donors, and that assumption may not be true. According to a later analysis, parvovirus B19, influenza, CMV and Epstein-Barr virus appeared linked to several top co-occurrence clusters. Correlated functional status among segregating V segments might be attributable to linkage disequilibrium, but an unknown experimental factor could not be ruled out. It was suggested by the authors that the approach could potentially be generalized to other disease states and immunological phenotypes. The classifier was reported to diagnose cytomegalovirus status with high specificity and sensitivity in both the original and validation cohorts. The sequencing pipeline was judged likely to have produced a cluster of highly shared sequence variants as a technical artifact. A further reported finding was that TCR beta sequences accurately predicted the HLA-A and HLA-B alleles for most subjects in the first cohort. The cohort was sequenced for TCR beta chains only, and without alpha or paired-chain data the features that could be detected were limited. Over 15 rarely observed V segments, including chromosome 9 orphons, were excluded from the earlier analysis of approximately 500 of the donors because counts were too low.

Library preparation was by the immunoSEQ multiplex PCR assay. A mixture of 60 forward primers for TCR Vbeta segments and 13 reverse primers for TCR Jbeta segments was used in the multiplex PCR. The CDR3 region of rearranged TCR beta genes was amplified from genomic DNA with a multiplex PCR assay. The Illumina HiSeq System was used to sequence the amplified TCR beta libraries as 87-base-pair reads. In the paper's pipeline: A later analysis counted 75 million to 100 million unique TCR beta chains across the 690 or so repertoires, and 10 million to 11 million of these chains were shared by at least two donors. To remove PCR and sequencing errors, raw reads were error-corrected and collapsed into unique sequences using a nearest-neighbor algorithm that merged closely related sequences. CDR3 sequences were aligned to IMGT reference sequences to assign V, D and J gene segments. For a sequence to be retained, a match of at least six nucleotides was required to both a V gene segment and a J gene segment. Rearrangements were called productive when the CDR3 lacked stop codons and stayed in frame with V and J; all others were non-productive. Following IMGT convention, CDR3 was defined as the stretch from the second conserved V-encoded cysteine to the conserved J-encoded phenylalanine. The earlier analysis of 500 to 650 of the donors excluded any sequence lacking an unambiguous match to a single V gene segment. In an earlier analysis of 587 of the donors, a V segment was called functional when productive rearrangements were above 56.7%, and segregating when the standard deviation between donors exceeded 5%. A statistical classification framework was built to diagnose cytomegalovirus status from the catalog of TCR beta chain sequences. A later analysis assigned V and J genes by comparing TCR nucleotide sequences with IMGT/GENE-DB human TR gene sequences. Using the TCRdist pipeline, a later analysis assigned CDR3 sequences along with most-parsimonious VDJ recombination scenarios. A later analysis defined each TCR beta chain by its CDR3 amino acid sequence plus V-gene family, and excluded reads lacking a unique V-gene family. A later analysis removed 550 to 700 highly shared, low-generation-probability nucleotide sequences to deal with suspected cross-contamination and a sequencing artifact. A later analysis calculated a clonal expansion index for each public chain from normalized within-repertoire ranks of inferred template counts. In a later analysis, generation probabilities were computed using a VDJ recombination model fitted to out-of-frame rearrangements, and the results were checked against IGoR. In a later analysis, TCR-TCR, TCR-HLA and TCR-CMV co-occurrence was scored with hypergeometric tests, and a repertoire-size bias correction was applied to TCR pairs. In a later analysis, false discovery rates were estimated by permuting HLA or CMV assignments 20 times. In a later analysis, co-occurring TCRs were grouped with DBSCAN, and TCRdist sequence similarity was added when clustering was performed within HLA-allele-positive subsets. Co-occurrence clustering excluded repertoires with fewer than 30,000 or more than 120,000 public chains, plus five with anomalous nucleotide sharing. As stored in TCRdb, this immuneACCESS dataset retains in-frame rearrangements with V and J assigned. A fraction of the clones does not appear; measured against another copy, unresolved V genes explain less than half of the discrepancy, and the remainder lacks a known reason. That table supplies the V and J calls and clone size; D and trimming were determined from the DNA. Here the sample has around 150,000 clones; over 60% occur a single time. The ten largest make up 6.5% of the sample.

The cohort consisted of some 670 healthy bone marrow donors. All cohort members were sampled while nominally healthy, although unrecorded immune exposures were likely present. The donor tested CMV seronegative and was one of the 352 seronegative cohort members. A peripheral blood sample was provided by each donor, and peripheral blood mononuclear cells were used for TCR beta sequencing. The Qiagen DNeasy Blood Extraction Kit was used to extract genomic DNA from the blood cell samples. This clone has a single count. No cognate antigen has been identified for it. Within one base of it there is no much larger clone, and no base qualities were kept. From the cysteine up to the phenylalanine, the CDR3 has a length of 12 residues. Left in the record is the CDR3 DNA by itself, 36 bases read in frame from the first base. CDR1 and CDR2, per the germline V gene, are SQVTM and ANQGSEA. V is cut by 4 bases and J by 7 bases, and the space between the germline ends is 12 bases.

The specimen was PBMCs. The TCR was taken from a woman aged 60-70 years in good health and CMV-seronegative. The sequence joins TRBV29-1 to TRBJ2-3, with TRBD1 tentatively as D gene (5 bases match). CDR3 region: CSVVSRTNTQYF. The DNA is TGCAGCGTTGTTTCCAGGACAAATACGCAGTATTTT.